These 12 T cell receptor beta chains share one sample of origin, sequenced in a study of graft-versus-host responses after intestinal transplantation. Generated by immunoSEQ multiplex PCR, the TCRdb table keeps only in-frame clones and is missing some. The profile shows about 9,500 clones, around nine tenths of them singletons. This specimen was PBMCs, taken 242 days after intestinal transplant. The receptors originated from a human patient who received an intestinal transplant, so some T cells may come from the graft donor.

The chain carries TRBV7-2 and TRBJ2-6; unclear D gene. Trimming took off 5 bases at V and 5 bases at J, with 19 bases between the two ends. The CDR3 consists of 17 residues. Germline V CDR1 and CDR2: SGHTA, FQGNSA. Here the CDR3 reads CASSSNRRQSRANVLTF. DNA of the CDR3: TGTGCCAGCAGCAGTAACCGACGACAAAGTCGGGCCAACGTCCTGACTTTC.

In this sample, this clone turned up a few times. This sample also contains other DNA sequences that code for the same CDR3. The rearrangement joins TRBV5-1 to TRBJ1-2, with a tentative D call TRBD1 (5 bases). V was clipped by 0 bases and J by 4 bases, with 10 bases between them. The germline CDR1 and CDR2 sequences are SGHRS and YFSETQ. The CDR3 length is 14 residues. CDR3 in amino acids: CASSLDTGSYGYTF. CDR3 bases: TGCGCCAGCAGCTTGGATACAGGCTCCTATGGCTACACCTTC.

This chain uses TRBV4-1 with TRBJ2-7; D might be TRBD2 (6 bases). Trimming cost V 4 bases and J 0 bases, with 7 bases left between them. Germline V gene data show CDR1 as MGHRA and CDR2 as YSYEKL. CDR3 length: 13 amino acids. Here the CDR3 DNA reads TGCGCCAGCAGCCTTAGCGGCTCCTACGAGCAGTACTTC. It encodes CASSLSGSYEQYF.

The chain uses TRBV18 and TRBJ2-1; 10 bases agree with TRBD1. Germline assignment: CDR1 KGHSH and CDR2 LQKENI. The CDR3 contains 16 residues. V shed 5 bases, J shed 4 bases, and the junction held 8 bases outside the gene matches. CDR3 region: CASSAFDRGQYNEQFF. CDR3 DNA sequence: TGTGCCAGCTCAGCCTTTGACAGGGGGCAATACAATGAGCAGTTCTTC.

The CDR3 DNA sequence: TGTGCCAGCTTTGACAGGGATTGTCAGCCCCAGCATTTT. Its translation is CASFDRDCQPQHF. The rearrangement links TRBV27 to TRBJ1-5; 7 bases align to TRBD1. The V gene end was trimmed by 8 bases and the J gene end by 6 bases; junction bases not matched to a gene: 7. Germline CDR1 and CDR2: MNHEY and SMNVEV (reference sequence). The length of the CDR3 is 13 residues.

The V call is TRBV4-1, the J call TRBJ2-7; 13 positions match TRBD2. The CDR3 length is 17 residues. Germline lookup yields CDR1 MGHRA and CDR2 YSYEKL. The ends lost 0 bases at V and 4 bases at J; junction bases unmatched: 6. The chain's CDR3 is CASSQDARLAGGYEQYF. Written as DNA, the CDR3 is TGCGCCAGCAGCCAAGATGCTAGACTAGCGGGAGGATACGAGCAGTACTTC.

This chain links TRBV15 with TRBJ2-7; tentatively, D is TRBD1 (6 bases). The germline V gene has CDR1 LNHNV and CDR2 YYDKDF (reference sequence). The CDR3 totals 14 residues. V was shortened by 5 bases and J by 0 bases, with 11 bases between the two germline ends. CDR3: CATSPGTLSYEQYF. The CDR3 coding sequence is TGTGCCACCAGCCCCGGGACACTCTCCTACGAGCAGTACTTC. Full variable domain (missing parts from reference TRBV15 and TRBJ2-7): DAMVIQNPRYQVTQFGKPVTLSCSQTLNHNVMYWYQQKSSQAPKLLFHYYDKDFNNEADTPDNFQSRRPNTSFCFLDIRSPGLGDTAMYLCATSPGTLSYEQYFGPGTRLTVT.

The rearrangement links TRBV30 to TRBJ2-7, with no clear D. Germline assignment: CDR1 GTSNPN and CDR2 SVGIG (reference sequence). The CDR3 runs 11 residues. V was clipped by 5 bases and J by 2 bases, with 7 bases between them. The CDR3 sequence is CAWGSPYEQYF. The CDR3 DNA sequence: TGTGCCTGGGGGTCTCCCTACGAGCAGTACTTC.

The CDR3 DNA sequence: TGTGCCAGCAGCTTAGGGGCAGGGGATCGTTTTAGCGAGCAGTACTTC. This translates into CASSLGAGDRFSEQYF. The chain links TRBV11-2 to TRBJ2-7, with D possibly TRBD1 on 6 matching bases. Germline CDR1 reads SGHAT; CDR2 reads FQNNGV. Deletions cut 1 base from V and 6 bases from J, with 19 bases between. The CDR3 totals 16 residues.

About this clone itself: Other DNA sequences within the sample encode an identical CDR3. V is TRBV5-6 and J is TRBJ1-1; tentatively, D is TRBD1 (5 bases). The CDR3 contains 12 residues. Deletions cut 1 base from V and 4 bases from J, with 5 bases between. Germline lookup yields CDR1 SGHDT and CDR2 YYEEEE. Here the CDR3 DNA reads TGTGCCAGCAGCTTGAGGGGCACTGAAGCTTTCTTT. Its translation: CASSLRGTEAFF.

The CDR3 reads CASSGTQARAGYTF. The DNA of the CDR3 is TGTGCCAGTAGCGGAACCCAGGCCCGCGCTGGCTACACCTTC. The gene calls are TRBV19 and TRBJ1-2; D remains ambiguous. Trimming pared 6 bases from V and 7 bases from J, leaving 18 bases between. Germline CDR1 is LNHDA and CDR2 is SQIVND (reference sequence). This CDR3 has 14 amino acids. The full variable domain, its missing parts supplied by reference TRBV19 and TRBJ1-2, is DGGITQSPKYLFRKEGQNVTLSCEQNLNHDAMYWYRQDPGQGLRLIYYSQIVNDFQKGDIAEGYSVSREKKESFPLTVTSAQKNPTAFYLCASSGTQARAGYTFGSGTRLTVV.

CDR3 amino acids: CASSPAGAYNEQFF. The CDR3 DNA is TGCGCCAGCAGCCCAGCGGGGGCCTACAATGAGCAGTTCTTC. V usage is TRBV5-1 and J usage is TRBJ2-1; TRBD2 aligns across 8 bases. The CDR3 has 14 amino acids. Per the germline V gene, CDR1 is SGHRS and CDR2 is YFSETQ. With 4 bases clipped from V and 2 bases from J, the junction kept 2 bases outside the gene matches.